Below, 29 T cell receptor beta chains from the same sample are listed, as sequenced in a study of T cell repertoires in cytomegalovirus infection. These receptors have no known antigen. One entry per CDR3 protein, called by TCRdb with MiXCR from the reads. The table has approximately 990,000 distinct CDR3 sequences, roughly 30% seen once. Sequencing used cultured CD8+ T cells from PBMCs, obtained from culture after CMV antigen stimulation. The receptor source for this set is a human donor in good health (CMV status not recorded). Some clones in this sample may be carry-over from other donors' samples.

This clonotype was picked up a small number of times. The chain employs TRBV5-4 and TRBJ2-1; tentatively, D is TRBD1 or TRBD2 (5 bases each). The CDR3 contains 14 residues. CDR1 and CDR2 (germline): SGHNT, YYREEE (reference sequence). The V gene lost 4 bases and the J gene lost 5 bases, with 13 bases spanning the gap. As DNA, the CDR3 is TGTGCCAGCAGCAACCCCGGGACGGACAATGAGCAGTTCTTC. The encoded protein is CASSNPGTDNEQFF.

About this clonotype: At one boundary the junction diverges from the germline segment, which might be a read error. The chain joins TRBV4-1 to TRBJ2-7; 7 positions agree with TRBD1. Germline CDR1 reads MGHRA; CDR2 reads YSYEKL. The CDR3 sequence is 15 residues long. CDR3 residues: CASCQEAQGSYEQYF. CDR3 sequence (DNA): TGCGCCAGCTGCCAAGAGGCACAGGGGTCCTACGAGCAGTACTTC.

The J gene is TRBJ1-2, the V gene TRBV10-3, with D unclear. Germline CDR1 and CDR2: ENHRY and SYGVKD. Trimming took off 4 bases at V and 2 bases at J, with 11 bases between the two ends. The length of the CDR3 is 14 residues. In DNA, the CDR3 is TGTGCCATCAGTGTGGATCGGGTGAACTATGGCTACACCTTC. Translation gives CAISVDRVNYGYTF.

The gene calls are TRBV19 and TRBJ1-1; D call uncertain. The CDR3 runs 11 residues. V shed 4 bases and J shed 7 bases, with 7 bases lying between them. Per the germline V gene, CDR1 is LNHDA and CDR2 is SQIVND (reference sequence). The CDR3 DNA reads TGTGCCAGTAGTAACAAGGGTGAAGCTTTCTTT. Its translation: CASSNKGEAFF.

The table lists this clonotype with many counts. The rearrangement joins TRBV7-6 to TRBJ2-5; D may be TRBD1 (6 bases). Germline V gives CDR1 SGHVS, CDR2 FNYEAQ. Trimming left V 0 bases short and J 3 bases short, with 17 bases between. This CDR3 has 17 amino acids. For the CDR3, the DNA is TGTGCCAGCAGCTTAGCGCCCTCAGGGGCAGGGGAAGAGACCCAGTACTTC. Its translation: CASSLAPSGAGEETQYF.

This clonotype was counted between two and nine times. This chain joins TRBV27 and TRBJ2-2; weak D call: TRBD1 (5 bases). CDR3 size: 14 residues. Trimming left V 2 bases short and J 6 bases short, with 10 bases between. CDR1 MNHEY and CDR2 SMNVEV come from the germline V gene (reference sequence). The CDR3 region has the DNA TGTGCCAGCAGTTTACAGACAGCCTCCGGGGAGCTGTTTTTT. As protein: CASSLQTASGELFF.

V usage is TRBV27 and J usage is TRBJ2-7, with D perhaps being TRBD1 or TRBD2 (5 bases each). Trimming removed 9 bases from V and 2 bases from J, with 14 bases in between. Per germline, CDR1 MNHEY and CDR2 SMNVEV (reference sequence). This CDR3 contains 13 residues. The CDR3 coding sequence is TGTGCCAGTCAGGGTGGGGAGACCTACGAGCAGTACTTC. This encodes CASQGGETYEQYF.

The CDR3 coding sequence is TGCAGTGCTAGAGATCATAGGCTAGCGGCAGATACGCAGTATTTT. This translates into CSARDHRLAADTQYF. This chain joins TRBV20-1 and TRBJ2-3, with 7 bases that match TRBD2. Germline loops: CDR1 DFQATT, CDR2 SNEGSKA (reference sequence). The V segment lost 0 bases and the J segment 4 bases; nucleotides outside the gene matches: 7. The CDR3 is 15 residues long.

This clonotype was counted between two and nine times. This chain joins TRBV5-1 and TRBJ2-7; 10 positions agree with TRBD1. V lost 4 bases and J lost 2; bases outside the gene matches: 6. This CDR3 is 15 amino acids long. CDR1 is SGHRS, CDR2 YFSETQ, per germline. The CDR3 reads CASSVAGQGAYEQYF. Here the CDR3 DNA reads TGCGCCAGCAGCGTAGCCGGACAGGGGGCCTACGAGCAGTACTTC. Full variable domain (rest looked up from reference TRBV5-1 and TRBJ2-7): KAGVTQTPRYLIKTRGQQVTLSCSPISGHRSVSWYQQTPGQGLQFLFEYFSETQRNKGNFPGRFSGRQFSNSRSEMNVSTLELGDSALYLCASSVAGQGAYEQYFGPGTRLTVT.

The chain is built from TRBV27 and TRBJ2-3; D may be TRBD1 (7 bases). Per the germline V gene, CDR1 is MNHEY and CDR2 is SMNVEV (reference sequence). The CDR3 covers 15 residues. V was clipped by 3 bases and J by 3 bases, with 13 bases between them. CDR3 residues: CASSFAGQTTDTQYF. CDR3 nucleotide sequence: TGTGCCAGCAGTTTCGCGGGACAGACAACAGATACGCAGTATTTT.

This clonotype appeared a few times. The CDR3 DNA reads TGTGCTATCGGGGGACCACGGGCGGGGGAGCAGTTCTTC. It encodes CAIGGPRAGEQFF. V gene TRBV7-9 combines with J gene TRBJ2-1; perhaps TRBD2 as D (6 bases). Per germline, CDR1 SEHNR and CDR2 FQNEAQ (reference sequence). The CDR3 is 13 residues long.

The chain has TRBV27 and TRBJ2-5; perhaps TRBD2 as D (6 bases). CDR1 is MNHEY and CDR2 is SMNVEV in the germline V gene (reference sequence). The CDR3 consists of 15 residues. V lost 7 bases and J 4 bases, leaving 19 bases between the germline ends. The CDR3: CASTSWGRGGETQYF. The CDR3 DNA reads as TGTGCCAGCACTTCCTGGGGACGGGGAGGAGAGACCCAGTACTTC.

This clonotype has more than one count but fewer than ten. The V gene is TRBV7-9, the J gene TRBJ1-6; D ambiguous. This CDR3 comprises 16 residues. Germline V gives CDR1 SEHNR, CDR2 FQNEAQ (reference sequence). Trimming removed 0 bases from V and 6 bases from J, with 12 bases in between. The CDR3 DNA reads TGTGCCAGCAGCTTAGCGCGGGAGGTCCGTAATTCACCCCTCCACTTT. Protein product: CASSLAREVRNSPLHF.

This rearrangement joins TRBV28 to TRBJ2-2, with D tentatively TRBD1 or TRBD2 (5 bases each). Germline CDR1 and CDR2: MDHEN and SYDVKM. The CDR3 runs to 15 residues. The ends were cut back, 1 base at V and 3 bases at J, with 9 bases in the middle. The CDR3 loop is CASSLYQGDTGELFF. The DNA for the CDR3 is TGTGCCAGCAGTTTATATCAGGGAGACACCGGGGAGCTGTTTTTT.

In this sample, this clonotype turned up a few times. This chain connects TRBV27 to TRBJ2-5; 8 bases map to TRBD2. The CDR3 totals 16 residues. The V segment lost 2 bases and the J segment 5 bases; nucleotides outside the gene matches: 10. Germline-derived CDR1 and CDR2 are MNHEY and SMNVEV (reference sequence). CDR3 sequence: CASSLEIRGGWETQYF. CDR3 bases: TGTGCCAGCAGTTTAGAGATCCGGGGGGGCTGGGAGACCCAGTACTTC.

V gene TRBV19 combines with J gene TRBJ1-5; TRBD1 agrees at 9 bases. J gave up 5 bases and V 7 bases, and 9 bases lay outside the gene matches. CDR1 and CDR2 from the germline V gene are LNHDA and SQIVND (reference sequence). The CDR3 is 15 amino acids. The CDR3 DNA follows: TGTGCCAGTACCGTATTCGACAGGGGGGATCAGCCCCAGCATTTT. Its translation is CASTVFDRGDQPQHF.

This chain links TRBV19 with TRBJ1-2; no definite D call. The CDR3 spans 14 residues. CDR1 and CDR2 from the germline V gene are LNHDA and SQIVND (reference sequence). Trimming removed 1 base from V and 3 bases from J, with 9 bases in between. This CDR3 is CASSIVGDYYGYTF. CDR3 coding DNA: TGTGCCAGTAGTATAGTAGGAGACTACTATGGCTACACCTTC. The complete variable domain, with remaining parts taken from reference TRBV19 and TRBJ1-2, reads DGGITQSPKYLFRKEGQNVTLSCEQNLNHDAMYWYRQDPGQGLRLIYYSQIVNDFQKGDIAEGYSVSREKKESFPLTVTSAQKNPTAFYLCASSIVGDYYGYTFGSGTRLTVV.

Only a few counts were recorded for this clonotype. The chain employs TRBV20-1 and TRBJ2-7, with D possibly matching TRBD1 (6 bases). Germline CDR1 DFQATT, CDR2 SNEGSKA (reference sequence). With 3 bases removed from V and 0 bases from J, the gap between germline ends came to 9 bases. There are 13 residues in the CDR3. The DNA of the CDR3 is TGCAGTGCTAGCAGGGGCCTCTCCTACGAGCAGTACTTC. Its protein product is CSASRGLSYEQYF.

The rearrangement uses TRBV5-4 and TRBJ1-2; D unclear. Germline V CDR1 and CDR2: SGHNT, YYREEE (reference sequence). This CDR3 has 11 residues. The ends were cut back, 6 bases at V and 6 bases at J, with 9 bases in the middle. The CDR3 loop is CASIEGNGYTF. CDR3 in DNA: TGTGCCAGCATCGAAGGTAATGGCTACACCTTC.

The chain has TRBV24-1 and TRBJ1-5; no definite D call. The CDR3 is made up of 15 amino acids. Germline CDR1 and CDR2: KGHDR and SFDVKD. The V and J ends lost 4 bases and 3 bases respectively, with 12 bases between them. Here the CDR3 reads CATSESVRNNQPQHF. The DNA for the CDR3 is TGTGCCACCAGTGAGTCCGTCAGGAACAATCAGCCCCAGCATTTT.

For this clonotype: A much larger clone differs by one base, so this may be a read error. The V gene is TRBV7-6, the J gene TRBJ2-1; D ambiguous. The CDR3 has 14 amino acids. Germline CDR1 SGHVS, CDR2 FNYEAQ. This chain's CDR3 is CTSSLGPGRDEQFF. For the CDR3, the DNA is TGTACCAGCAGCTTAGGGCCAGGAAGGGATGAGCAGTTCTTC.

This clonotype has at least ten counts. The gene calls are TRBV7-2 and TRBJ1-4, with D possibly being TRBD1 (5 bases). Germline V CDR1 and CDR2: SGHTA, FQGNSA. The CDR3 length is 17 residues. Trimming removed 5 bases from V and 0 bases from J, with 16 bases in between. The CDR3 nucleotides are TGTGCCAGCAGCGTTGCTGTGGGACCTGCAACTAATGAAAAACTGTTTTTT. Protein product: CASSVAVGPATNEKLFF. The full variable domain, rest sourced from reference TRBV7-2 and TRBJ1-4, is GAGVSQSPSNKVTEKGKDVELRCDPISGHTALYWYRQSLGQGLEFLIYFQGNSAPDKSGLPSDRFSAERTGGSVSTLTIQRTQQEDSAVYLCASSVAVGPATNEKLFFGSGTQLSVL.

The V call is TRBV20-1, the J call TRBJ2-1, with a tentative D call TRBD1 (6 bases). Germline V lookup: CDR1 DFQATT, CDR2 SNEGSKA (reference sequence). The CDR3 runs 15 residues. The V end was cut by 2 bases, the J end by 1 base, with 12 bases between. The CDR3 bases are TGCAGTGCTAGAAACCGGGACAATTCCTACAATGAGCAGTTCTTC. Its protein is CSARNRDNSYNEQFF.

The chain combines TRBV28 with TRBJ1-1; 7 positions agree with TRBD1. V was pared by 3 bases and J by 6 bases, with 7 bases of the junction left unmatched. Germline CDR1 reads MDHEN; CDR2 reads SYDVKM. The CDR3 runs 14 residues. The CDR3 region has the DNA TGTGCCAGCAGTTTGAAGACAGGGTTGGCTGAAGCTTTCTTT. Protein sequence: CASSLKTGLAEAFF. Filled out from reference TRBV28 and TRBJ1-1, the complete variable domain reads DVKVTQSSRYLVKRTGEKVFLECVQDMDHENMFWYRQDPGLGLRLIYFSYDVKMKEKGDIPEGYSVSREKKERFSLILESASTNQTSMYLCASSLKTGLAEAFFGQGTRLTVV.

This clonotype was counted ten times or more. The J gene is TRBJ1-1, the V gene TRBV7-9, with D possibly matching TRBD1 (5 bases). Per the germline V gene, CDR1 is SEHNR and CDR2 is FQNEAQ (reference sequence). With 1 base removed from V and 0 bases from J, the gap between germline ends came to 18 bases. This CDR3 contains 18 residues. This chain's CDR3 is CASSLEGTGIIMNTEAFF. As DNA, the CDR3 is TGTGCCAGCAGCTTAGAAGGCACAGGAATTATTATGAACACTGAAGCTTTCTTT.

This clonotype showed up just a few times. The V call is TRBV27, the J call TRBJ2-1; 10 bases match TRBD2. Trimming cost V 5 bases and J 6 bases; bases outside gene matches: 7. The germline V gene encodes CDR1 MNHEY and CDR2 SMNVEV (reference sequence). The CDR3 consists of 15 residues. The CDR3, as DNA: TGTGCCAGCAGTCCTTGGACTAGCGGTTCCAATGAGCAGTTCTTC. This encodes CASSPWTSGSNEQFF.

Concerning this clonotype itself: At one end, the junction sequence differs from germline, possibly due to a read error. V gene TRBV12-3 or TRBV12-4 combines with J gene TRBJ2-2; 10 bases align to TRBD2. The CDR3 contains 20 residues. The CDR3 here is CANSFLLAGESQGNAGELFF. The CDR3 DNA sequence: TGTGCCAACAGTTTTCTTCTAGCGGGGGAATCGCAGGGCAATGCCGGGGAGCTGTTTTTT.

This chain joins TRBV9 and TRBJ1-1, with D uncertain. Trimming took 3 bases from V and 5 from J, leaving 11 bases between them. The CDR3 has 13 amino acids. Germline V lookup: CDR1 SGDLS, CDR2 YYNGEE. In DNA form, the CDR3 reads TGTGCCAGCAGCGCGAACGGGAGGACTGAAGCTTTCTTT. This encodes CASSANGRTEAFF.

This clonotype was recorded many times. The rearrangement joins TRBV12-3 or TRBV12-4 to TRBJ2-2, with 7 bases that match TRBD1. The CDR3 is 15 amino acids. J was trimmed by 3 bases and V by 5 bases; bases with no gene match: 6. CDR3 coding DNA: TGTGCCAGCAGTGGTCGGGACAGAGACACCGGGGAGCTGTTTTTT. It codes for CASSGRDRDTGELFF.